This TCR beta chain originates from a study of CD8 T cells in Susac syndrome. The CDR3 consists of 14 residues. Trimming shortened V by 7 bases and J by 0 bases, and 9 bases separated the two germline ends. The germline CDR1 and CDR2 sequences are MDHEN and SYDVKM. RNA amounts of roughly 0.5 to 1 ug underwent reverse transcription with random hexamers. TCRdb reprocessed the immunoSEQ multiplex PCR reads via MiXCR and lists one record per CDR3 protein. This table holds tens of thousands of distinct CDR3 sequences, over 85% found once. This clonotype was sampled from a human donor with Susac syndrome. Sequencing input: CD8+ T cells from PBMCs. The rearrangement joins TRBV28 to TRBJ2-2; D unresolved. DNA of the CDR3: TGTGCCAGCACGCAGGCGCCGAACACCGGGGAGCTGTTTTTT. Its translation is CASTQAPNTGELFF.